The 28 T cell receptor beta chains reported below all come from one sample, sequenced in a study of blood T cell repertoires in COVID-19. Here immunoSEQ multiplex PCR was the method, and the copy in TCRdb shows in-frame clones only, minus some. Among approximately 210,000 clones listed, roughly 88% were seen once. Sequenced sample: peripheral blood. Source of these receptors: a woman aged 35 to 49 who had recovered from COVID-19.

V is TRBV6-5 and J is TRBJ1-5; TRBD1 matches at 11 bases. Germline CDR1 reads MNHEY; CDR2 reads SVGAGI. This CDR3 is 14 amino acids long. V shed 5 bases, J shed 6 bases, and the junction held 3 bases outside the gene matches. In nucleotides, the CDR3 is TGTGCCAGCAGTAGGACAGGGGGCAGTCAGCCCCAGCATTTT. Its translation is CASSRTGGSQPQHF.

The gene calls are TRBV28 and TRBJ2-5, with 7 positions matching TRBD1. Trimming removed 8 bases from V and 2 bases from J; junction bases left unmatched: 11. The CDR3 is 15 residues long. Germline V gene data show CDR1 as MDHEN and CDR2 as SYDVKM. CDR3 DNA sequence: TGTGCCAGCGGATGGGACAGAGAGACACAAGAGACCCAGTACTTC. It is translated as CASGWDRETQETQYF.

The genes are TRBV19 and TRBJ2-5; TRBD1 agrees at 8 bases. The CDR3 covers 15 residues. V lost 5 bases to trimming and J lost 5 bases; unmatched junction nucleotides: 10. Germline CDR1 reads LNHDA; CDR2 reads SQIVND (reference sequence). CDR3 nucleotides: TGTGCCAGTAGTTTCAGTGACAGGGGCTTTGAGACCCAGTACTTC. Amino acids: CASSFSDRGFETQYF.

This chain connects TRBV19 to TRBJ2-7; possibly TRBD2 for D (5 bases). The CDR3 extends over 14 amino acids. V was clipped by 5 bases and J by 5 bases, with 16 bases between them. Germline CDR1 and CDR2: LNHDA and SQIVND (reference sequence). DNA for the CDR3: TGTGCCAGTAGTCCCGCCGGGGAGTACAACGAGCAGTACTTC. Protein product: CASSPAGEYNEQYF.

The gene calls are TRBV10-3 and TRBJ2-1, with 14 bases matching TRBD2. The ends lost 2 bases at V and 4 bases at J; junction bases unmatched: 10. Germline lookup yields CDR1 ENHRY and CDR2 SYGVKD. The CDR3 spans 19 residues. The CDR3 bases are TGTGCCATCAGTGAGATGACTAGCGGGAGGGCCTCCTTATACAATGAGCAGTTCTTC. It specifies CAISEMTSGRASLYNEQFF.

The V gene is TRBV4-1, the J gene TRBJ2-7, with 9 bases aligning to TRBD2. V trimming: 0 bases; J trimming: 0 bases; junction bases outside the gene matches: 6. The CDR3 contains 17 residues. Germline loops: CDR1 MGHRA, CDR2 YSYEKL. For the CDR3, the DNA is TGCGCCAGCAGCCAAGATTCAGCGACTAGCGGCTCCTACGAGCAGTACTTC. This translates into CASSQDSATSGSYEQYF.

CDR3 DNA: TGCGCCAGCAGCCCCTTGGAGGGACCCTACAATGAGCAGTTCTTC. This codes for CASSPLEGPYNEQFF. The chain links TRBV5-1 to TRBJ2-1; D may be TRBD2 (6 bases). Germline CDR1 SGHRS, CDR2 YFSETQ. Trimming pared 4 bases from V and 2 bases from J, leaving 13 bases between. The CDR3 totals 15 residues.

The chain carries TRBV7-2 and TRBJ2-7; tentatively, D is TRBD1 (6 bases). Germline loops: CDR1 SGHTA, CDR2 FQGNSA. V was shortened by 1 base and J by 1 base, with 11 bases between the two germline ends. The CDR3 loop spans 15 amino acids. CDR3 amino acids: CASSLGSQGSYEQYF. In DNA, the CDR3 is TGTGCCAGCAGCTTAGGGTCGCAGGGGTCCTACGAGCAGTACTTC.

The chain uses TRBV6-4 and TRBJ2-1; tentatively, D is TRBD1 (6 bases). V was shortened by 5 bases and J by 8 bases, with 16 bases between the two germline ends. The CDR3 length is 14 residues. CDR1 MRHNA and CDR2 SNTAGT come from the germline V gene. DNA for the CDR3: TGTGCCAGCAGTAGACAGGTTAATAGCGATGAGCAGTTCTTC. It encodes CASSRQVNSDEQFF.

In DNA form, the CDR3 reads TGTGCCAGCAGTTTCGGCGGGAGGGACTACGAGCAGTACTTC. Translated, it gives CASSFGGRDYEQYF. The rearrangement joins TRBV6-5 to TRBJ2-7, with 9 bases matching TRBD2. CDR3 size: 14 residues. The germline CDR1 and CDR2 sequences are MNHEY and SVGAGI. The V and J ends lost 4 bases and 3 bases, in that order; junction bases with no gene match: 4.

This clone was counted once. In DNA, the CDR3 is TGTGCCAGCAAGCCGACAGCGGGGAAGAGGCAGCCCCAGCATTTT. This sequence encodes CASKPTAGKRQPQHF. The gene calls are TRBV2 and TRBJ1-5; a weak D match, TRBD1 (5 bases). V was shortened by 7 bases and J by 7 bases, with 20 bases between the two germline ends. The CDR3 is 15 residues long. Germline V lookup: CDR1 SNHLY, CDR2 FYNNEI.

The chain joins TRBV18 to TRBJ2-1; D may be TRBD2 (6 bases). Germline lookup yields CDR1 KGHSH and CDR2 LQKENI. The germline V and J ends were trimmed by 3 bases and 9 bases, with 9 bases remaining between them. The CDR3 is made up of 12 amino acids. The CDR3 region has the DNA TGTGCCAGCTCACCCGGGAGTGGTGAGCAGTTCTTC. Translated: CASSPGSGEQFF.

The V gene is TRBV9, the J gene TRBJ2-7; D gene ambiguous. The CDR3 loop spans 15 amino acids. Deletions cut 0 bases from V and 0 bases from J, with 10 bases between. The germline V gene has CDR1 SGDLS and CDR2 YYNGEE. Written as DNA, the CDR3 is TGTGCCAGCAGCGTAGGAACCGTGAGCTCCTACGAGCAGTACTTC. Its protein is CASSVGTVSSYEQYF.

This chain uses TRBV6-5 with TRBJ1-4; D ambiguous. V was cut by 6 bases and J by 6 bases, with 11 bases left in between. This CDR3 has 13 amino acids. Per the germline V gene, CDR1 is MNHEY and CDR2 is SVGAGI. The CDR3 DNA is TGTGCCAGCAGCGAGAGGTTGGATGAAAAACTGTTTTTT. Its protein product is CASSERLDEKLFF.

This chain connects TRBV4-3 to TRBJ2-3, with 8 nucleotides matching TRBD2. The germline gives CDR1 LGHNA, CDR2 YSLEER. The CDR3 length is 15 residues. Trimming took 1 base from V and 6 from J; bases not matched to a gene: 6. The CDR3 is CASSQAVREVDTQYF. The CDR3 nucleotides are TGCGCCAGCAGCCAAGCTGTGCGGGAGGTGGATACGCAGTATTTT.

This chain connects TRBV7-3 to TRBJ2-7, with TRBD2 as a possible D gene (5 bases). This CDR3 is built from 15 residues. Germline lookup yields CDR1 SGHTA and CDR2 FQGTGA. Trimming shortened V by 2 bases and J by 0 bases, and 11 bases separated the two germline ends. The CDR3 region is CASSLAAGFSYEQYF. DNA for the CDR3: TGTGCCAGCAGCTTAGCGGCGGGTTTCTCCTACGAGCAGTACTTC.

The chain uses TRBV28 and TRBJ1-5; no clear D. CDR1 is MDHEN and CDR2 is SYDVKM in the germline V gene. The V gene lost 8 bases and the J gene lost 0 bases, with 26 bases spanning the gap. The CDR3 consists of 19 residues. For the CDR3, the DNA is TGTGCCAGCGGATACAATGACCGGAGCTACATATATAGCAATCAGCCCCAGCATTTT. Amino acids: CASGYNDRSYIYSNQPQHF.

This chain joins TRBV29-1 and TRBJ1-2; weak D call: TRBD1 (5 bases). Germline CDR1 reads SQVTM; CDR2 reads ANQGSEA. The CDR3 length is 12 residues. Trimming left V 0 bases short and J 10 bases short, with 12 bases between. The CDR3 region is CSVEDDRTAYTF. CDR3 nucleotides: TGCAGCGTTGAAGATGACAGAACCGCCTACACCTTC.

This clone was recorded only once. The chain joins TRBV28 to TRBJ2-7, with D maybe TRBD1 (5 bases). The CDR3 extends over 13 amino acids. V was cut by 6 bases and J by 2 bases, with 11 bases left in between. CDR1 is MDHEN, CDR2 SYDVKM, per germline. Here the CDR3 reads CASSPMTAYEQYF. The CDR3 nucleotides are TGTGCCAGCAGCCCTATGACAGCCTACGAGCAGTACTTC.

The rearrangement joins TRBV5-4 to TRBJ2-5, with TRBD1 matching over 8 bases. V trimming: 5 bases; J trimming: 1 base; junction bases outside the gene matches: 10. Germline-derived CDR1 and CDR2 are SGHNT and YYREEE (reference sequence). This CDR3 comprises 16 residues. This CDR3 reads CASSGSTTGVQETQYF. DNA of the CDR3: TGTGCCAGCAGTGGGTCGACGACAGGGGTCCAAGAGACCCAGTACTTC.

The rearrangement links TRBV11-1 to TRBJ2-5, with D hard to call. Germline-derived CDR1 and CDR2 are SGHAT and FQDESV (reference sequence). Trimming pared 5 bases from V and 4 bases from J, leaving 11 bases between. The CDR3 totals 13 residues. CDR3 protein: CASSLSPGETQYF. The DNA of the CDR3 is TGTGCCAGCAGCCTAAGTCCAGGAGAGACCCAGTACTTC.

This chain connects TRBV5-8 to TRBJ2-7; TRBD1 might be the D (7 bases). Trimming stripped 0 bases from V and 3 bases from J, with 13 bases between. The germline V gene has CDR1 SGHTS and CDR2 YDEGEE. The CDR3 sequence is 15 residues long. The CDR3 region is CASSLGARGVYEQYF. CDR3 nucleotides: TGTGCCAGCAGCTTGGGCGCCAGGGGGGTCTACGAGCAGTACTTC. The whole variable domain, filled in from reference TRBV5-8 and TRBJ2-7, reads EAGVTQSPTHLIKTRGQQATLRCSPISGHTSVYWYQQALGLGLQFLLWYDEGEERNRGNFPPRFSGRQFPNYSSELNVNALELEDSALYLCASSLGARGVYEQYFGPGTRLTVT.

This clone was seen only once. The CDR3 region is CSVLSEQTQETQYF. The CDR3 DNA is TGCAGCGTTTTGTCGGAACAGACCCAAGAGACCCAGTACTTC. The chain carries TRBV29-1 and TRBJ2-5; no reliable D call. V was clipped by 5 bases and J by 1 base, with 14 bases between them. Germline V gives CDR1 SQVTM, CDR2 ANQGSEA. The CDR3 totals 14 residues. Full variable domain (remainder filled in from reference TRBV29-1 and TRBJ2-5): SAVISQKPSRDICQRGTSLTIQCQVDSQVTMMFWYRQQPGQSLTLIATANQGSEATYESGFVIDKFPISRPNLTFSTLTVSNMSPEDSSIYLCSVLSEQTQETQYFGPGTRLLVL.

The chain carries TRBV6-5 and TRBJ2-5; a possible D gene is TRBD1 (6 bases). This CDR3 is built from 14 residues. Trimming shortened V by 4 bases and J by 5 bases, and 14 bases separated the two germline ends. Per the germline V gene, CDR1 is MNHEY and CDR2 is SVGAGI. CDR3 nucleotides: TGTGCCAGCAGTTTTTACCAGGGGATGGAGACCCAGTACTTC. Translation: CASSFYQGMETQYF.

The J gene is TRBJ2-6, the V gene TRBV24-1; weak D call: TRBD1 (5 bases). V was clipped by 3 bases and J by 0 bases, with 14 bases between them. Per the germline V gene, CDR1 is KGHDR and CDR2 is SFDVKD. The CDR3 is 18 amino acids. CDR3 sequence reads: CATSDTPGLGSGANVLTF. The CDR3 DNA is TGTGCCACCAGTGATACGCCAGGGTTGGGCTCTGGGGCCAACGTCCTGACTTTC.

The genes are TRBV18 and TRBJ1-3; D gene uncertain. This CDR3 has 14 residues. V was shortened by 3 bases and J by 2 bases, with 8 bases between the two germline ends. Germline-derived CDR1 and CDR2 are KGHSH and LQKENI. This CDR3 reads CASSPSEAGNTIYF. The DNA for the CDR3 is TGTGCCAGCTCACCCTCAGAGGCTGGAAACACCATATATTTT.

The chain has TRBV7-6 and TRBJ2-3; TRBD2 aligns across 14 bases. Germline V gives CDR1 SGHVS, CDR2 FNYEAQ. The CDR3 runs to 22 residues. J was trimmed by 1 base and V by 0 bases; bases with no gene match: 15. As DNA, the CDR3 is TGTGCCAGCAGCTTAGCGCTGAAGTCCGGGACTAGCGGGAGTTTTGGCACAGATACGCAGTATTTT. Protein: CASSLALKSGTSGSFGTDTQYF.

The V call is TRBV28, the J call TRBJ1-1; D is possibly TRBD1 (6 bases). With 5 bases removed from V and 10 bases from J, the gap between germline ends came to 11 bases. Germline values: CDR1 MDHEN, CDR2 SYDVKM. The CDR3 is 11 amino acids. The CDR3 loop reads CASSRQAGAFF. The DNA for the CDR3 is TGTGCCAGCAGTCGACAGGCTGGAGCTTTCTTT. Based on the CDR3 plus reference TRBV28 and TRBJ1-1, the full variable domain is DVKVTQSSRYLVKRTGEKVFLECVQDMDHENMFWYRQDPGLGLRLIYFSYDVKMKEKGDIPEGYSVSREKKERFSLILESASTNQTSMYLCASSRQAGAFFGQGTRLTVV.